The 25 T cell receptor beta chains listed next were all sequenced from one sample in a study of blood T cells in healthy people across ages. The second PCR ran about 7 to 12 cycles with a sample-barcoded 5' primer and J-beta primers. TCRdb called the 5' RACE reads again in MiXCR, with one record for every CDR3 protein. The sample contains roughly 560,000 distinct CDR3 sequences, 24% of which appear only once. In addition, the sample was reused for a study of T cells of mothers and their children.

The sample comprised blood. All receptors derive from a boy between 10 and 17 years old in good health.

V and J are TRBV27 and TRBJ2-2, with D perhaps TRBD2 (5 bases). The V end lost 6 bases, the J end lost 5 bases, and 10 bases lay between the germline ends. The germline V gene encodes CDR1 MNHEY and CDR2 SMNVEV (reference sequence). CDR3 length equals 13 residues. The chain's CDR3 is CASRVGITGELFF. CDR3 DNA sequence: TGTGCCAGCAGGGTCGGGATAACCGGGGAGCTGTTTTTT.

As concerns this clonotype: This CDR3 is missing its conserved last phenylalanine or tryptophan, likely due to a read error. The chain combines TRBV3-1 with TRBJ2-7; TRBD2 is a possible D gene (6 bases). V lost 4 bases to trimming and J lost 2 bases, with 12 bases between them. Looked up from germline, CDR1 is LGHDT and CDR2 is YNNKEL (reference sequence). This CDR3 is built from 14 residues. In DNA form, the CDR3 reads TGTGCCAGCAGCCGCGGAGGGGTCCCCTACGAGCAGTACCTC. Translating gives CASSRGGVPYEQYL.

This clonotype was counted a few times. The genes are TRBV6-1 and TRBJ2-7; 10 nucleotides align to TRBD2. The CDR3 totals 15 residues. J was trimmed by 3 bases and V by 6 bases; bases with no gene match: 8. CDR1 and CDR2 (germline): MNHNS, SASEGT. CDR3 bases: TGTGCCAGCAGGGAATCTAGCGGGAGTCGCTACGAGCAGTACTTC. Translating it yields CASRESSGSRYEQYF.

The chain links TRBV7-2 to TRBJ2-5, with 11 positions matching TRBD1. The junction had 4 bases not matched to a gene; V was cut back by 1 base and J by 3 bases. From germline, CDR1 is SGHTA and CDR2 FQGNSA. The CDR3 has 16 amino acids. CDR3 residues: CASSLGTGGGEETQYF. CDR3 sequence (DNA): TGTGCCAGCAGCTTAGGGACAGGGGGCGGGGAAGAGACCCAGTACTTC.

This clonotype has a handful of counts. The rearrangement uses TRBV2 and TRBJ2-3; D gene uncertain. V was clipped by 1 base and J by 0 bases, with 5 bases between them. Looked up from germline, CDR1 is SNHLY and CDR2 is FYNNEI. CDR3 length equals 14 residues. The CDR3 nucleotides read TGTGCCAGCAGTGAAGATTTGAGCACAGATACGCAGTATTTT. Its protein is CASSEDLSTDTQYF. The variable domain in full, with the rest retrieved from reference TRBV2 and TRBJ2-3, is EPEVTQTPSHQVTQMGQEVILRCVPISNHLYFYWYRQILGQKVEFLVSFYNNEISEKSEIFDDQFSVERPDGSNFTLKIRSTKLEDSAMYFCASSEDLSTDTQYFGPGTRLTVL.

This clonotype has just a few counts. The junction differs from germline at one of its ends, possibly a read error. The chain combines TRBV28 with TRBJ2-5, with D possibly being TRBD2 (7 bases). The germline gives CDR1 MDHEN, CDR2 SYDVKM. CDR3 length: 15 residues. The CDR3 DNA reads TGTGCCAGCAGTCACAATCTAGGGGGGGGCACCGGGACGTTCTTC. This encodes CASSHNLGGGTGTFF.

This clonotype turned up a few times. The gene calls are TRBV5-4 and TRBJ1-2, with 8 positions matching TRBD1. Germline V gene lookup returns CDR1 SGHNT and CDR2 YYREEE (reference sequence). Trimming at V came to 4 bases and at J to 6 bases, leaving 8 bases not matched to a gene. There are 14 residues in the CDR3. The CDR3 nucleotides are TGTGCCAGCAGCCTAGGACAGGGATTGGATGGCTACACCTTC. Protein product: CASSLGQGLDGYTF.

The CDR3 loop is CSARTLAGVETQYF. The CDR3 DNA sequence: TGCAGTGCTAGAACCCTAGCGGGAGTTGAGACCCAGTACTTC. The genes are TRBV20-1 and TRBJ2-5; 10 bases match TRBD2. The CDR3 has 14 residues. Germline trimming cut 2 bases from V and 5 bases from J; bases unmatched to any gene: 5. Germline CDR1 reads DFQATT; CDR2 reads SNEGSKA (reference sequence).

The CDR3 sequence: CASSRDSAYQPQHF. The CDR3 DNA is TGTGCCAGCAGTAGAGACAGCGCATATCAGCCCCAGCATTTT. This rearrangement joins TRBV28 to TRBJ1-5; D might be TRBD1 (5 bases). The CDR3 is made up of 14 amino acids. Per the germline V gene, CDR1 is MDHEN and CDR2 is SYDVKM. V dropped 5 bases and J dropped 5 bases, with 13 bases sitting between them.

The CDR3, as DNA: TGTGCTAGTGGTTTGGTACGGGAGGGGCGCGGGGGCTACTTTGGACAGCCCCAGCATTTT. Encoded protein: CASGLVREGRGGYFGQPQHF. The chain has TRBV12-5 and TRBJ1-5; TRBD1 might be the D (6 bases). This CDR3 region has 20 residues. With 0 bases removed from V and 7 bases from J, the gap between germline ends came to 28 bases. Germline V gives CDR1 LGHNT, CDR2 FRNRAP. The full variable domain, with the rest looked up from reference TRBV12-5 and TRBJ1-5, is DARVTQTPRHKVTEMGQEVTMRCQPILGHNTVFWYRQTMMQGLELLAYFRNRAPLDDSGMPKDRFSAEMPDATLATLKIQPSEPRDSAVYFCASGLVREGRGGYFGQPQHFGDGTRLSIL.

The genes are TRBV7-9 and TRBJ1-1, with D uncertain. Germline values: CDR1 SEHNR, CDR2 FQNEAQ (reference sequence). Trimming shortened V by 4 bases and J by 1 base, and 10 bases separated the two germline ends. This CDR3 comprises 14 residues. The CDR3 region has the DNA TGTGCCAGCAGCTCCATCTCTACGAACACTGAAGCTTTCTTT. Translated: CASSSISTNTEAFF. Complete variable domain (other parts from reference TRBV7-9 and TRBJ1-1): DTGVSQNPRHKITKRGQNVTFRCDPISEHNRLYWYRQTLGQGPEFLTYFQNEAQLEKSRLLSDRFSAERPKGSFSTLEIQRTEQGDSAMYLCASSSISTNTEAFFGQGTRLTVV.

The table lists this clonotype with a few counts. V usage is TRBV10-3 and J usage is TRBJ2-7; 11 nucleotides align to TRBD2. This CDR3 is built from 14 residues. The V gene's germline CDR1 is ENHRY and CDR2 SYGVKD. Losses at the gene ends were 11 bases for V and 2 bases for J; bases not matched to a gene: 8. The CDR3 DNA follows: TGTGCCTTAACCGGGACTAGCGGAACCTACGAGCAGTACTTC. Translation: CALTGTSGTYEQYF.

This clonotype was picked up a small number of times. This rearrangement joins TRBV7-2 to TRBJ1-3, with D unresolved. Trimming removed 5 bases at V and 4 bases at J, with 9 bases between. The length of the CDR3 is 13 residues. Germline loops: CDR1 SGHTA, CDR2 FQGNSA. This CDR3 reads CASSAQKGNTIYF. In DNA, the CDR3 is TGTGCCAGCAGCGCCCAAAAGGGAAACACCATATATTTT.

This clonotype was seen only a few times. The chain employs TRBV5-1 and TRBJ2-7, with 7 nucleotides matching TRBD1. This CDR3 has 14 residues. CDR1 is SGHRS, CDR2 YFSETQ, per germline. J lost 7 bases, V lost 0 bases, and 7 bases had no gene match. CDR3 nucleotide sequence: TGCGCCAGCAGCTTGGCCGCAGGGGGTTGGGAGCAGTACTTC. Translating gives CASSLAAGGWEQYF.

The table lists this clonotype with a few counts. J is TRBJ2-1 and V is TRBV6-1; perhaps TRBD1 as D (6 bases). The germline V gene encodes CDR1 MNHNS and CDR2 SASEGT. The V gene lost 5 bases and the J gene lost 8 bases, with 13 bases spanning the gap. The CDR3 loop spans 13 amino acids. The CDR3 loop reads CASSRTARHEQFF. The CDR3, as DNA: TGTGCCAGCAGTCGGACAGCTAGGCATGAGCAGTTCTTC.

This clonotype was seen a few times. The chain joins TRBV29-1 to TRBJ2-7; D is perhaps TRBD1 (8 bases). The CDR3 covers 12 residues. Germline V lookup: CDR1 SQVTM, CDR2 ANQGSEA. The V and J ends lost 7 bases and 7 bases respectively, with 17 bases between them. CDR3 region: CSANRGGGEQYF. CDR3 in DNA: TGCAGCGCCAACAGGGGGGGCGGGGAGCAGTACTTC.

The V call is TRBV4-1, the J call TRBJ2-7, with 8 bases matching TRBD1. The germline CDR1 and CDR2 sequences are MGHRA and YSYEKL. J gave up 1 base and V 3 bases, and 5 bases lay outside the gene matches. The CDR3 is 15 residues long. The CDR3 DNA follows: TGCGCCAGCAGCCAGAGCGACAGGGGATCCTACGAGCAGTACTTC. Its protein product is CASSQSDRGSYEQYF.

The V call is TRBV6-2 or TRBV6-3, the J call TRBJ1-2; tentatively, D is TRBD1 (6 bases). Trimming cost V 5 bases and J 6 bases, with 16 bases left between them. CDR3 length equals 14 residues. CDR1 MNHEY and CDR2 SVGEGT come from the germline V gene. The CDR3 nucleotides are TGTGCCAGCAGTGGGCAGGGGAAGCAGGATGGCTACACCTTC. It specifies CASSGQGKQDGYTF.

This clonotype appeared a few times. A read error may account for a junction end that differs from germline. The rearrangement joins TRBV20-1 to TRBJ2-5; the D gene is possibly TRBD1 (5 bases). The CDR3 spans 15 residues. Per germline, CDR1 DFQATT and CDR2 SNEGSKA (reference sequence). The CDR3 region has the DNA TGCAGTGCTAGCGGCGACAGCCCCCTCCAAGAGGCCCAGTACTTC. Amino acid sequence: CSASGDSPLQEAQYF.

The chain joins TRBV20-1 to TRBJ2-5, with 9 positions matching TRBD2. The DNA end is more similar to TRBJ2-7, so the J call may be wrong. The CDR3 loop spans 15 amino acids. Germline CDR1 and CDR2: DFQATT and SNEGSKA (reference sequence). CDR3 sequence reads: CSAREGSGSGGEQYF. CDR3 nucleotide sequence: TGCAGTGCTAGAGAGGGTAGCGGGAGCGGGGGCGAGCAGTACTTC.

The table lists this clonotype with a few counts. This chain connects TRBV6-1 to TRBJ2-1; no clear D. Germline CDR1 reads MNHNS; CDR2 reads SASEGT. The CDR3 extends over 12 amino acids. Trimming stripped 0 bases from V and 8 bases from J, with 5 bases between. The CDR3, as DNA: TGTGCCAGCAGTGAAGCGCGAGATGAGCAGTTCTTC. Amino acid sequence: CASSEARDEQFF.

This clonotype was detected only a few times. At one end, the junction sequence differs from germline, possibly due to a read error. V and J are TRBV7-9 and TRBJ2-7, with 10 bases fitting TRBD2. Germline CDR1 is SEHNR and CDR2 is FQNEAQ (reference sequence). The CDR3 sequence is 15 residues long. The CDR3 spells CASNLWLAGAYEQYF. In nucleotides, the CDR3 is TGTGCCAGCAACTTATGGCTAGCGGGGGCCTACGAGCAGTACTTC. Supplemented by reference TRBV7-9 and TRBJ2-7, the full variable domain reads DTGVSQNPRHKITKRGQNVTFRCDPISEHNRLYWYRQTLGQGPEFLTYFQNEAQLEKSRLLSDRFSAERPKGSFSTLEIQRTEQGDSAMYLCASNLWLAGAYEQYFGPGTRLTVT.

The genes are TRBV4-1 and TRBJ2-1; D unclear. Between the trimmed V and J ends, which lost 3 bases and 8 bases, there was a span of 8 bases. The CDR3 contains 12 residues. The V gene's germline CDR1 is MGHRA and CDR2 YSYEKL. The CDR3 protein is CASSHDGYEQFF. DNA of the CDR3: TGCGCCAGCAGCCACGACGGGTATGAGCAGTTCTTC.

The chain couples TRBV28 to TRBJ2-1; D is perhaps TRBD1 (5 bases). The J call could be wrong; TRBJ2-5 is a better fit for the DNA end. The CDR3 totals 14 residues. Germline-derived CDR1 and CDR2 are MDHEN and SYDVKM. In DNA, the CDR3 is TGTGCCAGCGGACCCGACAGATCCCCAGAGACCCAGTACTTC. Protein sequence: CASGPDRSPETQYF.

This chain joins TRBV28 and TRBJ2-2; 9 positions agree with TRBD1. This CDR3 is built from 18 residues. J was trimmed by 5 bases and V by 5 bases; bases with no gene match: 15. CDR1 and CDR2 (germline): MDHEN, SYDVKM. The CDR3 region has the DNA TGTGCCAGCAGTCTACGATCTTACAGGGGGCGCGGGACCGGGGAGCTGTTTTTT. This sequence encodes CASSLRSYRGRGTGELFF.